Sequencing of this T cell receptor beta chain was carried out in a study of OX40 agonist ivuxolimab in advanced cancers. Study in general: Earlier anti-PD-1, anti-PD-L1 or anti-CTLA-4 therapy was permitted; 40% had received some. Partial responses were achieved by three patients: one hepatocellular carcinoma, two cutaneous melanoma.

Only in-frame clones appear in the TCRdb table, and some are missing; sequencing was by immunoSEQ multiplex PCR. The sample lists around 60,000 clones; roughly 84% were seen once. In germline, CDR1 is MGHRA, CDR2 YSYEKL. The CDR3 has 15 residues. Trimming removed 1 base at V and 4 bases at J, with 13 bases between. The receptor was derived from an adult with an advanced solid tumor such as melanoma, head and neck, liver or kidney cancer. The chain recombines TRBV4-1 with TRBJ1-2; possibly TRBD1 for D (6 bases). This material consisted of CD4+ or CD8+ T cells sorted from blood, taken in a trial of the OX40 agonist ivuxolimab. CDR3 sequence: CASSQGRGALYGYTF. The CDR3 nucleotides are TGCGCCAGCAGCCAAGGGAGGGGGGCTCTCTATGGCTACACCTTC.